What follows describes a single T cell receptor (beta chain). Antigen: not known. Primers included in the PCR were 60 Vbeta and 13 Jbeta primers. The assay was immunoSEQ multiplex PCR, and TCRdb's table has in-frame clones only and misses some. The table shows about 190,000 clones, with around 85% occurring only once. The sample comes from a study of cytomegalovirus exposure and HLA in healthy donors. Whole-study findings and limits: Using a false discovery rate of 0.05, a later analysis showed that some 16,000 TCR beta sequences were associated with HLA alleles. Relative to the approximately 700-donor mean, N-insertions were reportedly fewer in an Asian-associated ancestry cluster in a later analysis.

The junction had 7 bases not matched to a gene; V was cut back by 4 bases and J by 15 bases. This CDR3 has 11 residues. CDR1 is SGHDT, CDR2 YYEEEE, per germline. This receptor was obtained from a boy between 2 and 15 years old in good health and CMV-seronegative. This chain joins TRBV5-6 and TRBJ2-1, with 7 nucleotides matching TRBD1. Material for sequencing was PBMCs. CDR3 loop: CASSRQGNAFF. The CDR3 nucleotides are TGTGCCAGCAGCCGACAGGGTAACGCGTTCTTC.